Below, 29 T cell receptor beta chains from the same sample are listed, as sequenced in a study of T cell responses to AZD1222 COVID-19 vaccine. TCRdb keeps only in-frame clones here, not all; method: immunoSEQ multiplex PCR. The sample yields about 150,000 clones, approximately 94% seen once. Sequencing was performed on peripheral blood, taken on day 0 of AZD1222 vaccination. These receptors came from an adult in good health.

This chain joins TRBV5-6 and TRBJ1-2; D may be TRBD1 (5 bases). Germline V gene sequence: CDR1 SGHDT, CDR2 YYEEEE. This CDR3 contains 14 residues. Trimming took 0 bases from V and 8 from J, leaving 14 bases between them. This CDR3 is CASSLAVGDSGYTF. CDR3 nucleotides: TGTGCCAGCAGCTTGGCCGTAGGGGACTCAGGCTACACCTTC.

The V and J genes are TRBV5-1 and TRBJ1-4; D may be TRBD1 (5 bases). This CDR3 is built from 16 residues. Looked up from germline, CDR1 is SGHRS and CDR2 is YFSETQ. The germline V and J ends were trimmed by 4 bases and 8 bases, with 21 bases remaining between them. CDR3 nucleotides: TGCGCCAGCAGCACCCTTAACGCAGGGAGTGGGGAAAAACTGTTTTTT. It yields the protein CASSTLNAGSGEKLFF.

The chain has TRBV6-5 and TRBJ1-3; D call uncertain. The CDR3 is 13 residues long. The germline CDR1 and CDR2 sequences are MNHEY and SVGAGI. V lost 8 bases and J 0 bases, leaving 8 bases between the germline ends. The CDR3 sequence: CASRLSSGNTIYF. In nucleotides, the CDR3 is TGTGCCAGCCGACTGAGCTCTGGAAACACCATATATTTT.

The chain carries TRBV7-2 and TRBJ2-3; 12 nucleotides align to TRBD2. The CDR3 loop spans 16 amino acids. Trimming removed 5 bases from V and 5 bases from J; junction bases left unmatched: 8. Germline CDR1 is SGHTA and CDR2 is FQGNSA. As DNA, the CDR3 is TGTGCCAGCAGCGCCCTACTAGCGGGGGGTCGAGATACGCAGTATTTT. As protein: CASSALLAGGRDTQYF.

The chain employs TRBV5-5 and TRBJ2-2; maybe TRBD2 (5 bases). With 0 bases removed from V and 5 bases from J, the gap between germline ends came to 11 bases. The CDR3 is 15 amino acids. Germline V gene lookup returns CDR1 SGHKS and CDR2 YYEKEE (reference sequence). CDR3 in DNA: TGTGCCAGCAGCTTGGGAGGGCTACGGACCGGGGAGCTGTTTTTT. This codes for CASSLGGLRTGELFF.

This clone has only one observation. The rearrangement links TRBV27 to TRBJ1-1, with D unresolved. Trimming shortened V by 0 bases and J by 6 bases, and 11 bases separated the two germline ends. CDR3 size: 14 residues. Germline CDR1 is MNHEY and CDR2 is SMNVEV (reference sequence). The CDR3 loop reads CASSLSGLRPEAFF. CDR3 coding DNA: TGTGCCAGCAGTTTATCTGGGCTCAGACCTGAAGCTTTCTTT.

The gene calls are TRBV9 and TRBJ2-5; tentatively, D is TRBD1 or TRBD2 (5 bases each). Germline lookup yields CDR1 SGDLS and CDR2 YYNGEE. The CDR3 spans 13 residues. CDR3 region: CASQAGPGETQYF. The CDR3 coding sequence is TGTGCGTCTCAGGCAGGGCCGGGGGAGACCCAGTACTTC.

This chain connects TRBV18 to TRBJ2-3; 7 nucleotides match TRBD1. The V and J ends lost 0 bases and 3 bases, in that order; junction bases with no gene match: 3. The germline gives CDR1 KGHSH, CDR2 LQKENI. The CDR3 is 15 amino acids. DNA of the CDR3: TGTGCCAGCTCACCACCTGCAGGGGGAACAGATACGCAGTATTTT. It translates to CASSPPAGGTDTQYF.

This chain uses TRBV2 with TRBJ2-1, with 9 bases fitting TRBD1. The germline CDR1 and CDR2 sequences are SNHLY and FYNNEI. The CDR3 extends over 14 amino acids. V trimming: 8 bases; J trimming: 7 bases; junction bases outside the gene matches: 9. The CDR3 loop is CASVLETGGNEQFF. CDR3 nucleotide sequence: TGTGCCAGCGTTCTAGAGACAGGGGGGAATGAGCAGTTCTTC.

The chain couples TRBV18 to TRBJ1-3; D is unclear. Trimming cost V 1 base and J 4 bases, with 5 bases left between them. CDR1 is KGHSH and CDR2 is LQKENI in the germline V gene. The CDR3 loop spans 13 amino acids. The CDR3 is CASSPRDGNTIYF. The DNA for the CDR3 is TGTGCCAGCTCACCACGCGACGGAAACACCATATATTTT.

This chain joins TRBV2 and TRBJ1-4; D perhaps matches TRBD1 (6 bases). Germline V lookup: CDR1 SNHLY, CDR2 FYNNEI. V was pared by 1 base and J by 8 bases, with 14 bases between. CDR3 length: 15 residues. CDR3 sequence: CASSEGGQGSEKLFF. The CDR3 bases are TGTGCCAGCAGTGAAGGGGGGCAGGGGAGCGAAAAACTGTTTTTT.

The count of this clone is one. V is TRBV5-8 and J is TRBJ1-2; TRBD1 might be the D (5 bases). The V and J ends lost 1 base and 2 bases respectively, with 9 bases between them. The CDR3 sequence is 14 residues long. The germline V gene encodes CDR1 SGHTS and CDR2 YDEGEE. The CDR3 bases are TGTGCCAGCAGCTTGACAGGAGGGAACTATGGCTACACCTTC. It yields the protein CASSLTGGNYGYTF.

This clone was detected only once. The chain has TRBV5-4 and TRBJ1-1; D is undetermined. This CDR3 is built from 14 residues. Germline values: CDR1 SGHNT, CDR2 YYREEE (reference sequence). V was cut by 2 bases and J by 1 base, with 9 bases left in between. In nucleotides, the CDR3 is TGTGCCAGCAGCTTAGGACTGGGGAACACTGAAGCTTTCTTT. Translating it yields CASSLGLGNTEAFF.

There are a few counts of this clone. The rearrangement joins TRBV19 to TRBJ1-2; a possible D gene is TRBD1 (6 bases). V was shortened by 5 bases and J by 8 bases, with 18 bases between the two germline ends. The length of the CDR3 is 14 residues. From germline, CDR1 is LNHDA and CDR2 SQIVND (reference sequence). The DNA of the CDR3 is TGTGCCAGTAGTTTACAGGGTTTTAGTTCCGGCTACACCTTC. Translating gives CASSLQGFSSGYTF.

This chain connects TRBV27 to TRBJ1-5; D gene unclear. Germline loops: CDR1 MNHEY, CDR2 SMNVEV (reference sequence). The V end lost 3 bases, the J end lost 6 bases, and 15 bases lay between the germline ends. CDR3 length: 15 amino acids. This CDR3 reads CASSFSSDLVQPQHF. CDR3 nucleotide sequence: TGTGCCAGCAGTTTCTCGTCGGATCTGGTTCAGCCCCAGCATTTT.

The table lists this clone with a count of one. V gene TRBV19 combines with J gene TRBJ1-1; D possibly corresponds to TRBD1 (6 bases). V lost 9 bases and J lost 0, with 17 bases in between. The germline V gene has CDR1 LNHDA and CDR2 SQIVND (reference sequence). The CDR3 totals 15 residues. The CDR3 nucleotides read TGTGCCAGCAAATCGACAGGCTTCATGAACACTGAAGCTTTCTTT. Its protein product is CASKSTGFMNTEAFF.

The CDR3 here is CASSPPGRHEQYF. CDR3 DNA: TGTGCCAGCAGCCCCCCAGGTCGTCACGAGCAGTACTTC. The V call is TRBV3-1 (or the pseudogene TRBV3-2), the J call TRBJ2-7, with D uncertain. With 4 bases removed from V and 5 bases from J, the gap between germline ends came to 12 bases. The CDR3 is 13 residues long. Germline assignment: CDR1 LGHDT and CDR2 YNNKEL (reference sequence).

Notes on this clone: This sample also contains other DNA sequences that code for the same CDR3. This rearrangement joins TRBV5-1 to TRBJ1-1; D is possibly TRBD1 (6 bases). Per the germline V gene, CDR1 is SGHRS and CDR2 is YFSETQ. Trimming cost V 1 base and J 4 bases, with 8 bases left between them. The CDR3 runs to 13 residues. The CDR3 protein is CASSLLGGTEAFF. In nucleotides, the CDR3 is TGCGCCAGCAGCTTGTTAGGGGGCACTGAAGCTTTCTTT.

The rearrangement joins TRBV6-5 to TRBJ2-7, with D perhaps assigned TRBD1 or TRBD2 (5 bases each). Germline-derived CDR1 and CDR2 are MNHEY and SVGAGI. The CDR3 has 14 amino acids. V was clipped by 6 bases and J by 1 base, with 13 bases between them. CDR3 sequence (DNA): TGTGCCAGCAGAGACGCCGGGACGTCCTACGAGCAGTACTTC. It is translated as CASRDAGTSYEQYF.

The genes are TRBV5-4 and TRBJ1-1; D might be TRBD1 (6 bases). The V gene's germline CDR1 is SGHNT and CDR2 YYREEE (reference sequence). CDR3 size: 14 residues. V gave up 9 bases and J gave up 7 bases, with 22 bases separating them. CDR3 in DNA: TGTGCCACTCAAGCCGGGACAACGATCCATGAAGCTTTCTTT. It is translated as CATQAGTTIHEAFF.

The J gene is TRBJ2-3, the V gene TRBV3-1 (or the pseudogene TRBV3-2), with D tentatively TRBD2 (6 bases). Germline assignment: CDR1 LGHDT and CDR2 YNNKEL (reference sequence). The CDR3 covers 14 residues. Trimming removed 4 bases from V and 6 bases from J, with 14 bases in between. The CDR3 is CASSRPREFDTQYF. In nucleotides, the CDR3 is TGTGCCAGCAGCCGGCCTCGGGAGTTTGATACGCAGTATTTT.

A single count supports this clone. This chain joins TRBV12-3 or TRBV12-4 and TRBJ1-5; D uncertain. Trimming stripped 8 bases from V and 2 bases from J, with 10 bases between. CDR3 length: 13 amino acids. DNA for the CDR3: TGTGCCAGCGGCTACGGGGGCAATCAGCCCCAGCATTTT. Encoded protein: CASGYGGNQPQHF.

The V and J genes are TRBV5-6 and TRBJ2-7, with a tentative D call TRBD1 (5 bases). V lost 5 bases and J 3 bases, leaving 9 bases between the germline ends. Looked up from germline, CDR1 is SGHDT and CDR2 is YYEEEE. This CDR3 region has 12 residues. CDR3 nucleotide sequence: TGTGCCAGCAGGGGGCCAGACTACGAGCAGTACTTC. Translated: CASRGPDYEQYF.

Comments on this clone: Within the sample, other DNA sequences also encode this same CDR3. The gene calls are TRBV18 and TRBJ1-1; D perhaps matches TRBD1 (5 bases). Germline-derived CDR1 and CDR2 are KGHSH and LQKENI. The V and J ends lost 1 base and 1 base respectively, with 10 bases between them. This CDR3 comprises 15 residues. Here the CDR3 reads CASSPLDTRNTEAFF. DNA for the CDR3: TGTGCCAGCTCACCACTGGACACAAGGAACACTGAAGCTTTCTTT.

The chain combines TRBV7-9 with TRBJ2-2; 9 nucleotides line up with TRBD1. V dropped 4 bases and J dropped 4; count of bases not matched to a gene: 4. Germline CDR1 and CDR2: SEHNR and FQNEAQ (reference sequence). The CDR3 totals 15 residues. The CDR3 reads CASSSGTGITGELFF. The CDR3 DNA follows: TGTGCCAGCAGCTCCGGGACAGGGATCACCGGGGAGCTGTTTTTT.

The chain uses TRBV2 and TRBJ1-4; 11 bases agree with TRBD1. Trimming took 6 bases from V and 3 from J; bases not matched to a gene: 6. CDR1 and CDR2 from the germline V gene are SNHLY and FYNNEI. This CDR3 region has 16 residues. Here the CDR3 reads CASRRGQGASNEKLFF. CDR3 sequence (DNA): TGTGCCAGCAGGAGAGGACAGGGGGCGTCTAATGAAAAACTGTTTTTT.

This clone was counted once. The chain uses TRBV6-5 and TRBJ1-5; the D is unclear. Per the germline V gene, CDR1 is MNHEY and CDR2 is SVGAGI. The CDR3 loop spans 16 amino acids. Trimming cost V 4 bases and J 5 bases, with 18 bases left between them. The CDR3 reads CASSSPNLGGHQPQHF. CDR3 in DNA: TGTGCCAGCAGTTCCCCGAACCTGGGAGGCCATCAGCCCCAGCATTTT.

This sequence joins TRBV3-1 (or the pseudogene TRBV3-2) and TRBJ2-3, with a tentative D call TRBD1 (6 bases). V was pared by 4 bases and J by 4 bases, with 9 bases between. Per germline, CDR1 LGHDT and CDR2 YNNKEL (reference sequence). The CDR3 spans 13 residues. The CDR3 protein is CASSRNRADTQYF. The CDR3 nucleotides are TGTGCCAGCAGCCGAAACAGGGCAGATACGCAGTATTTT.

The chain carries TRBV5-1 and TRBJ2-7; TRBD1 matches 11 bases. The germline gives CDR1 SGHRS, CDR2 YFSETQ. Unmatched junction bases numbered 9, after V lost 5 bases and J lost 2 bases. This CDR3 contains 16 residues. As DNA, the CDR3 is TGCGCCAGCAGTTTTTTCCGGGACAGGGGGGCCTACGAGCAGTACTTC. It specifies CASSFFRDRGAYEQYF.